The text below deals with one TCR beta chain. The method was immunoSEQ multiplex PCR; TCRdb's version includes in-frame clones alone and lacks a portion of them. The data contain around 67,000 clones, 80% of them singletons. Autoimmune disease history or systemic immunosuppression led to patients being barred. CDR3 length equals 13 residues. Per the germline V gene, CDR1 is LNHDA and CDR2 is SQIVND (reference sequence). The V end was cut by 3 bases, the J end by 0 bases, with 6 bases between. The sample belongs to a study of OX40 agonist ivuxolimab in advanced cancers. Specimen: CD4+ or CD8+ T cells sorted from blood, collected in a trial of the OX40 agonist ivuxolimab. The clonotype originates from an adult with an advanced solid tumor such as melanoma, head and neck, liver or kidney cancer. This chain links TRBV19 with TRBJ2-7; no reliable D call. Here the CDR3 DNA reads TGTGCCAGTAGTATTTCCATCTCCTACGAGCAGTACTTC. Translation: CASSISISYEQYF.